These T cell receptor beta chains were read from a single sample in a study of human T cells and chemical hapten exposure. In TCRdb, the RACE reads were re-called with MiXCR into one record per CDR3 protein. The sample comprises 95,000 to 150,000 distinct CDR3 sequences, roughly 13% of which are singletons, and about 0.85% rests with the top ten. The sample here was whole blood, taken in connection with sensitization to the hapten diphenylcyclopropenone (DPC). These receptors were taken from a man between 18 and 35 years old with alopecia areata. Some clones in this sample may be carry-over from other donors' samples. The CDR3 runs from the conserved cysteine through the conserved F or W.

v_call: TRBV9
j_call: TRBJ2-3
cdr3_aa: CASSVGTGGGTDTQYF

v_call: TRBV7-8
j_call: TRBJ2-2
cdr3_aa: CASSFAGLGAGELFF

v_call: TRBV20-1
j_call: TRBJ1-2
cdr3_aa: CSAQTPGQGAINDPQDYGYTF

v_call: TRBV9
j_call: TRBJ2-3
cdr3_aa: CASSPNWFSTDTQYF

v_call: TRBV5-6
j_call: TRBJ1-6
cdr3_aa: CASSLWVNSPLHF

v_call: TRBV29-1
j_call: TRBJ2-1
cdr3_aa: CSVGTGSGFTYNEQFF

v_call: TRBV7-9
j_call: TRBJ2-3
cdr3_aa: CASSLVGGEPDTQYF

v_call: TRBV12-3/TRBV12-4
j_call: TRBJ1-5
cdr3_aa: CASSLAGNEGNQPQHF

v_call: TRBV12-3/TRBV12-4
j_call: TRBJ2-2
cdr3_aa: CASRLSGPNTGELFF

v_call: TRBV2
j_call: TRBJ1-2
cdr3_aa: CASRNTGDGGYTF

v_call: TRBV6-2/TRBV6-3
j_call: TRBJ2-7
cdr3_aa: CASSYSTGGGSYEQYF

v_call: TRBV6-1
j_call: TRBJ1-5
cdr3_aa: CASSRTGAEGNQPQHF

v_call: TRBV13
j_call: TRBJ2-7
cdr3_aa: CASSLQGAVYEQYF

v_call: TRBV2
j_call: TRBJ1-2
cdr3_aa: CASSEGLDARGYTF

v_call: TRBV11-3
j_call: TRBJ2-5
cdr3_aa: CASSLTGAQETQYF